This passage covers 29 T cell receptor beta chains from one sample sequenced in a study of T cells in Graves' hyperthyroidism and ophthalmopathy. The investigators amplified TCR beta CDR3 regions from RNA transcripts. HTBI primers were used for first-round RT-PCR of the TCR CDR3. TCRdb re-called the multiplex PCR reads with MiXCR, one entry per CDR3 protein. The data contain around 600,000 distinct CDR3 sequences, more than 12% of them singletons. The specimen sequenced was blood. The receptors were sampled from a woman aged 50 to 65 with Graves' ophthalmopathy.

This clonotype was detected ten times or more. The CDR3 bases are TGTGCCAGCAGAGTTTCTAGGGGACAGGGGTACAATGAGCAGTTCTTC. Translated: CASRVSRGQGYNEQFF. The V gene is TRBV12-3 or TRBV12-4, the J gene TRBJ2-1, with 10 nucleotides matching TRBD1. With V trimmed by 6 bases and J by 4 bases, 9 bases remained unmatched. This CDR3 has 16 residues.

This clonotype was observed a few times. The chain couples TRBV6-1 to TRBJ2-5, with 11 bases that match TRBD2. The germline gives CDR1 MNHNS, CDR2 SASEGT. This CDR3 comprises 17 residues. The ends lost 2 bases at V and 1 base at J; junction bases unmatched: 6. CDR3 DNA sequence: TGTGCCAGCAGTGAAAAACTAGCGGGAGTCTTCCAAGAGACCCAGTACTTC. The encoded protein is CASSEKLAGVFQETQYF.

This clonotype appeared many times. The genes are TRBV7-9 and TRBJ2-1; D gene uncertain. This CDR3 spans 13 amino acids. CDR1 SEHNR and CDR2 FQNEAQ come from the germline V gene (reference sequence). V lost 6 bases and J lost 9, with 15 bases in between. The CDR3 nucleotides read TGTGCCAGCAGTCTCGGCAATTGGGTTGAGCAGTTCTTC. The encoded protein is CASSLGNWVEQFF.

The table lists this clonotype with many counts. V gene TRBV28 combines with J gene TRBJ2-7; 8 bases fit TRBD1. Germline V gene lookup returns CDR1 MDHEN and CDR2 SYDVKM. V shed 7 bases, J shed 4 bases, and the junction held 12 bases outside the gene matches. The CDR3 contains 15 residues. CDR3 residues: CASTNGQGYGYEQYF. The CDR3 DNA sequence: TGTGCCAGCACCAACGGACAGGGATATGGGTACGAGCAGTACTTC.

There are many counts of this clonotype. This chain links TRBV28 with TRBJ2-4; TRBD1 agrees at 9 bases. The CDR3 runs 18 residues. Trimming cost V 1 base and J 1 base; bases outside gene matches: 8. Germline loops: CDR1 MDHEN, CDR2 SYDVKM. CDR3 residues: CASSLFVAGTGAKNIQYF. The DNA of the CDR3 is TGTGCCAGCAGTTTATTCGTGGCGGGGACAGGGGCCAAAAACATTCAGTACTTC.

This clonotype was seen a handful of times. This CDR3 reads CASSPQTGLPYGYTF. DNA of the CDR3: TGTGCCAGCAGCCCTCAGACAGGACTCCCTTATGGCTACACCTTC. The chain joins TRBV7-6 to TRBJ1-2; a possible D gene is TRBD1 (6 bases). The CDR3 consists of 15 residues. Germline assignment: CDR1 SGHVS and CDR2 FNYEAQ. Trimming took 5 bases from V and 5 from J, leaving 18 bases between them.

This clonotype showed up many times. The chain uses TRBV7-2 and TRBJ2-1; the match to TRBD2 covers 14 bases. CDR1 is SGHTA, CDR2 FQGNSA, per germline. The V segment lost 7 bases and the J segment 7 bases; nucleotides outside the gene matches: 6. This CDR3 has 15 amino acids. The CDR3 coding sequence is TGTGCCAGCAAGACTAGCGGGAGGGCCTGGAATGAGCAGTTCTTC. This sequence encodes CASKTSGRAWNEQFF.

This clonotype was observed a handful of times. This chain uses TRBV14 with TRBJ2-1; maybe TRBD1 (6 bases). V was clipped by 0 bases and J by 9 bases, with 18 bases between them. This CDR3 is 16 amino acids long. Germline CDR1 and CDR2: SGHDN and FVKESK. Here the CDR3 reads CASSQDPLNTGTEQFF. CDR3 bases: TGTGCCAGCAGCCAAGATCCGCTTAACACAGGGACTGAGCAGTTCTTC.

This clonotype was detected ten times or more. The chain has TRBV6-1 and TRBJ2-2, with TRBD2 identical over 7 bases. This CDR3 has 16 amino acids. The V gene end was trimmed by 5 bases and the J gene end by 7 bases; junction bases not matched to a gene: 13. Germline V gene data show CDR1 as MNHNS and CDR2 as SASEGT. The DNA for the CDR3 is TGTGCCAGCAGTCGACCTGGGGGAGGGGATTACGGGGAGCTGTTTTTT. It translates to CASSRPGGGDYGELFF.

This clonotype was counted a few times. The rearrangement joins TRBV27 to TRBJ1-6; 8 nucleotides agree with TRBD1. Germline CDR1 MNHEY, CDR2 SMNVEV (reference sequence). The CDR3 is 15 residues long. The V segment lost 4 bases and the J segment 6 bases; nucleotides outside the gene matches: 5. The CDR3 DNA follows: TGTGCCAGCAGTTCCAGGGGGCGGCCTAATTCACCCCTCCACTTT. It yields the protein CASSSRGRPNSPLHF.

This chain links TRBV2 with TRBJ2-1; D remains ambiguous. CDR1 and CDR2 from the germline V gene are SNHLY and FYNNEI. This CDR3 spans 15 amino acids. The V and J ends lost 6 bases and 5 bases respectively, with 17 bases between them. The CDR3 reads CASRKDRTSNNEQFF. In DNA form, the CDR3 reads TGTGCCAGCAGAAAGGATCGGACGAGTAACAATGAGCAGTTCTTC.

A word on this clonotype: A read error may explain this, as a much larger clone is one base away. This chain uses TRBV7-3 with TRBJ2-2; D unclear. The CDR3 is made up of 12 amino acids. V lost 5 bases and J lost 9, with 10 bases in between. Germline assignment: CDR1 SGHTA and CDR2 FQGTGA. The CDR3 loop is CASSRPARELFF. Here the CDR3 DNA reads TGTGCCAGCAGCCGACCCGCCAGGGAGCTGTTTTTT.

This clonotype has a handful of counts. This chain connects TRBV9 to TRBJ1-4; TRBD1 aligns across 8 bases. The germline gives CDR1 SGDLS, CDR2 YYNGEE. There are 16 residues in the CDR3. V shed 1 base and J 7 bases; nucleotides not matched to a gene: 9. CDR3 residues: CASSVTGGEGGEKLFF. CDR3 nucleotide sequence: TGTGCCAGCAGCGTAACAGGGGGGGAAGGTGGTGAAAAACTGTTTTTT.

The V call is TRBV6-4, the J call TRBJ1-5; D remains unclear. The CDR3 has 13 amino acids. The germline CDR1 and CDR2 sequences are MRHNA and SNTAGT. Trimming shortened V by 2 bases and J by 6 bases, and 8 bases separated the two germline ends. The CDR3 loop is CASSDEWGQPQHF. CDR3 nucleotide sequence: TGTGCCAGCAGTGACGAGTGGGGTCAGCCCCAGCATTTT.

Only one count was recorded for this clonotype. The CDR3 reads CASSSGTSGRADEQFF. CDR3 nucleotides: TGTGCCAGCAGCTCCGGGACTAGCGGGAGGGCCGATGAGCAGTTCTTC. This rearrangement joins TRBV7-2 to TRBJ2-1; 16 bases agree with TRBD2. Trimming removed 4 bases from V and 8 bases from J; junction bases left unmatched: 5. Germline CDR1 is SGHTA and CDR2 is FQGNSA. The CDR3 runs to 16 residues.

At least ten counts were recorded for this clonotype. V usage is TRBV28 and J usage is TRBJ2-1, with TRBD2 identical over 10 bases. There are 14 residues in the CDR3. V gave up 7 bases and J gave up 4 bases; unmatched junction bases: 4. The germline gives CDR1 MDHEN, CDR2 SYDVKM. In nucleotides, the CDR3 is TGTGCCAGCACAAATAGCGGGGGGTACAATGAGCAGTTCTTC. Its translation: CASTNSGGYNEQFF.

This clonotype came up a few times. The gene calls are TRBV7-2 and TRBJ2-5; TRBD2 matches at 8 bases. With 1 base clipped from V and 1 base from J, the junction kept 5 bases outside the gene matches. The CDR3 totals 16 residues. Germline CDR1 SGHTA, CDR2 FQGNSA. The CDR3 is CASSLVTGTSQETQYF. The DNA of the CDR3 is TGTGCCAGCAGCTTAGTGACCGGGACTAGCCAAGAGACCCAGTACTTC. The variable domain in full, completed from reference TRBV7-2 and TRBJ2-5, reads GAGVSQSPSNKVTEKGKDVELRCDPISGHTALYWYRQSLGQGLEFLIYFQGNSAPDKSGLPSDRFSAERTGGSVSTLTIQRTQQEDSAVYLCASSLVTGTSQETQYFGPGTRLLVL.

The table lists this clonotype with a few counts. V usage is TRBV6-1 and J usage is TRBJ1-1; D is perhaps TRBD1 (6 bases). The CDR3 consists of 16 residues. V was pared by 7 bases and J by 7 bases, with 25 bases between. Germline CDR1 MNHNS, CDR2 SASEGT. The CDR3 nucleotides read TGTGCCAGCACGGGCAGGGGTACCAGAAGACGGAATGAAGCTTTCTTT. Encoded protein: CASTGRGTRRRNEAFF.

This clonotype was seen repeatedly, ten times or more. This chain connects TRBV7-6 to TRBJ2-7; 8 bases are shared with TRBD1. In germline, CDR1 is SGHVS, CDR2 FNYEAQ. CDR3 length equals 15 residues. V gave up 1 base and J gave up 3 bases; unmatched junction bases: 5. The CDR3 is CASSLGVGQGYEQYF. The CDR3 DNA is TGTGCCAGCAGCTTAGGGGTAGGACAGGGCTACGAGCAGTACTTC.

Many counts were recorded for this clonotype. This chain connects TRBV7-8 to TRBJ2-7; TRBD2 matches 11 bases. The J segment lost 0 bases and the V segment lost 3 bases, leaving 4 bases of the junction unmatched. The length of the CDR3 is 16 residues. Germline loops: CDR1 SGHVS, CDR2 FQNEAQ. In nucleotides, the CDR3 is TGTGCCAGCAGCTTTCCGCTAGCGGGAGGCTCCTACGAGCAGTACTTC. Translation: CASSFPLAGGSYEQYF.

The J gene is TRBJ1-5, the V gene TRBV27, with a weak D call TRBD1 (6 bases). This CDR3 has 16 residues. The germline CDR1 and CDR2 sequences are MNHEY and SMNVEV (reference sequence). Deletions cut 5 bases from V and 4 bases from J, with 18 bases between. As DNA, the CDR3 is TGTGCCAGCAGTATTGGCAGGGGATTTGGAAATCAGCCCCAGCATTTT. Amino acids: CASSIGRGFGNQPQHF.

This clonotype was detected many times. The chain couples TRBV28 to TRBJ2-7, with 7 nucleotides matching TRBD1. V shed 7 bases, J shed 4 bases, and the junction held 7 bases outside the gene matches. Germline assignment: CDR1 MDHEN and CDR2 SYDVKM. This CDR3 contains 13 residues. The CDR3 loop is CASKRGLIYEQYF. Written as DNA, the CDR3 is TGTGCCAGCAAAAGGGGGCTGATTTACGAGCAGTACTTC.

This clonotype was observed many times. This chain joins TRBV12-3 or TRBV12-4 and TRBJ1-1; tentatively, D is TRBD1 (5 bases). V was trimmed by 2 bases and J by 0 bases, leaving 13 bases between them. The CDR3 sequence is 16 residues long. CDR3 coding DNA: TGTGCCAGCAGTTTAAATGGTTTCAGGGTGAACACTGAAGCTTTCTTT. Its translation: CASSLNGFRVNTEAFF.

J is TRBJ2-1 and V is TRBV6-1; 7 nucleotides agree with TRBD1. The V gene end was trimmed by 5 bases and the J gene end by 5 bases; junction bases not matched to a gene: 21. The CDR3 covers 19 residues. Germline V gene data show CDR1 as MNHNS and CDR2 as SASEGT. The CDR3 sequence is CASSYLGGLSGGRNNEQFF. The CDR3 nucleotides are TGTGCCAGCAGTTATTTAGGGGGCTTAAGTGGCGGGCGTAACAATGAGCAGTTCTTC.

The table lists this clonotype with many counts. The chain uses TRBV18 and TRBJ2-1, with D tentatively TRBD1 (6 bases). This CDR3 region has 14 residues. V was trimmed by 3 bases and J by 7 bases, leaving 13 bases between them. Per germline, CDR1 KGHSH and CDR2 LQKENI. CDR3 residues: CASSPQGQKNEQFF. The CDR3, as DNA: TGTGCCAGCTCACCGCAAGGACAGAAAAATGAGCAGTTCTTC.

This clonotype was seen ten or more times. The chain uses TRBV6-1 and TRBJ1-5; D unresolved. The germline V gene has CDR1 MNHNS and CDR2 SASEGT. The CDR3 sequence is 15 residues long. The V and J ends lost 6 bases and 2 bases respectively, with 14 bases between them. CDR3 nucleotides: TGTGCCAGCAGGGCACTTTCTGTCGGCAATCAGCCCCAGCATTTT. It is translated as CASRALSVGNQPQHF.

This clonotype occurred many times. The genes are TRBV18 and TRBJ2-7; the match to TRBD1 covers 7 bases. CDR3 length equals 15 residues. Trimming cost V 2 bases and J 2 bases; bases outside gene matches: 6. The germline gives CDR1 KGHSH, CDR2 LQKENI. CDR3 sequence: CASSPYRDRAYEQYF. The CDR3 DNA is TGTGCCAGCTCACCATACCGTGACAGGGCCTACGAGCAGTACTTC.

The chain is built from TRBV3-1 and TRBJ2-1, with TRBD2 identical over 10 bases. V shed 0 bases, J shed 7 bases, and the junction held 6 bases outside the gene matches. The CDR3 has 16 amino acids. Germline CDR1 is LGHDT and CDR2 is YNNKEL (reference sequence). The CDR3 spells CASSQEPSGRGNEQFF. For the CDR3, the DNA is TGTGCCAGCAGCCAAGAGCCTAGCGGGAGAGGGAATGAGCAGTTCTTC.

This clonotype was seen more than once but under ten times. V usage is TRBV19 and J usage is TRBJ1-2; D is uncertain. V lost 3 bases and J lost 8, with 10 bases in between. Germline V gene sequence: CDR1 LNHDA, CDR2 SQIVND (reference sequence). The CDR3 is 12 amino acids. The CDR3 sequence is CASSMDLGGYTF. The CDR3 nucleotides are TGTGCCAGTAGTATGGACCTTGGCGGCTACACCTTC.